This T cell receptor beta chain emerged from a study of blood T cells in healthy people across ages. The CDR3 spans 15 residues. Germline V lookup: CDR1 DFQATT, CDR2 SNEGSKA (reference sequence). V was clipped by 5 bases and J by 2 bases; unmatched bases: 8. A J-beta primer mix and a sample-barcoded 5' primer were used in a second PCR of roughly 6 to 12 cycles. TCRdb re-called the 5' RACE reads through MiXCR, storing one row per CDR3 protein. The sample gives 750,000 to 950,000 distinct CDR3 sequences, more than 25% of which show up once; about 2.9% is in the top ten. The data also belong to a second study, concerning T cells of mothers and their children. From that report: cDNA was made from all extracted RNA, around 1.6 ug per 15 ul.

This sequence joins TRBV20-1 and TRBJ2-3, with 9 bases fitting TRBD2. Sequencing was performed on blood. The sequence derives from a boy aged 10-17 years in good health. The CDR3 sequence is CSAASAGGDTDTQYF. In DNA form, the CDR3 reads TGCAGTGCTGCCTCAGCGGGGGGAGACACAGATACGCAGTATTTT.